Following are 29 T cell receptor beta chains from one sample sequenced in a study of blood T cells in healthy people across ages. Alongside a J-beta primer mix, a sample-barcoded 5' primer served in a second PCR lasting about 7 to 12 cycles. TCRdb reprocessed the 5' RACE reads with MiXCR, giving one entry per CDR3 protein. The sample contains some 1,000,000 distinct CDR3 sequences, approximately 25% of which appear only once. This sample also belongs to another study, concerning T cells of mothers and their children.

The sequencing input was blood. The origin of the receptors is a girl aged 2 to 9 in good health.

A word on this clonotype: One end of the junction fails to match germline, which may point to a read error. The J gene is TRBJ2-1, the V gene TRBV12-3 or TRBV12-4, with D perhaps being TRBD1 or TRBD2 (6 bases each). The CDR3 sequence is 14 residues long. The DNA for the CDR3 is TGTGCCAGCAGTTCAGTGGAGGGGGTAAAATACCAGAGTTTC. It yields the protein CASSSVEGVKYQSF.

V usage is TRBV5-1 and J usage is TRBJ2-5, with 8 bases matching TRBD1. The CDR3 has 16 amino acids. Per germline, CDR1 SGHRS and CDR2 YFSETQ. The V segment lost 2 bases and the J segment 2 bases; nucleotides outside the gene matches: 8. The CDR3 coding sequence is TGCGCCAGCAGCTTTGCACAGGGGGGATTACAAGAGACCCAGTACTTC. Residues: CASSFAQGGLQETQYF.

The rearrangement uses TRBV29-1 and TRBJ2-5; D assignment may be TRBD1 or TRBD2 (6 bases each). The CDR3 covers 13 residues. Germline V lookup: CDR1 SQVTM, CDR2 ANQGSEA. Trimming left V 7 bases short and J 7 bases short, with 19 bases between. The CDR3 loop is CSGRSPKGGTQYF. The DNA of the CDR3 is TGCAGCGGTCGTTCTCCTAAGGGGGGGACCCAGTACTTC.

The gene calls are TRBV7-8 and TRBJ1-1; a weak D match, TRBD1 (5 bases). V was shortened by 1 base and J by 4 bases, with 13 bases between the two germline ends. This CDR3 contains 15 residues. Germline CDR1 SGHVS, CDR2 FQNEAQ. CDR3 amino acids: CASSLVGQGGTEAFF. The CDR3 DNA sequence: TGTGCCAGCAGCTTAGTGGGGCAGGGAGGCACTGAAGCTTTCTTT.

This clonotype has just a few counts. The chain combines TRBV4-2 with TRBJ2-5; no firm D call. The CDR3 extends over 15 amino acids. CDR1 is LGHNA and CDR2 is YNFKEQ in the germline V gene. The V gene lost 4 bases and the J gene lost 2 bases, with 14 bases spanning the gap. Here the CDR3 DNA reads TGTGCCAGCAGCCCAGATGGCAGCGTACAAGAGACCCAGTACTTC. It specifies CASSPDGSVQETQYF.

This chain joins TRBV20-1 and TRBJ2-1; the match to TRBD2 covers 7 bases. CDR3 length: 19 residues. The V and J ends lost 0 bases and 1 base, in that order; junction bases with no gene match: 15. Germline CDR1 and CDR2: DFQATT and SNEGSKA (reference sequence). The DNA of the CDR3 is TGCAGTGCTAGAGATGGTCGACTAGCCACGCCCCGATCCTACAATGAGCAGTTCTTC. Translated: CSARDGRLATPRSYNEQFF.

There are a few counts of this clonotype. The gene calls are TRBV9 and TRBJ2-5; D perhaps matches TRBD2 (5 bases). CDR3 size: 15 residues. The germline V and J ends were trimmed by 0 bases and 9 bases, with 18 bases remaining between them. Germline CDR1 reads SGDLS; CDR2 reads YYNGEE. CDR3 loop: CASSVGKAAMEAQYF. For the CDR3, the DNA is TGTGCCAGCAGCGTAGGGAAGGCAGCCATGGAGGCCCAGTACTTC.

The sample holds a few counts of this clonotype. The chain uses TRBV28 and TRBJ1-2, with a possible D match to TRBD1 (5 bases). The germline CDR1 and CDR2 sequences are MDHEN and SYDVKM. The CDR3 is made up of 13 amino acids. V lost 1 base and J 6 bases, leaving 9 bases between the germline ends. The CDR3 DNA reads as TGTGCCAGCAGTTTATCCTGGGGGGATGGCTACACCTTC. Translating it yields CASSLSWGDGYTF.

This clonotype showed up just a few times. The chain employs TRBV11-2 and TRBJ2-5; D remains unclear. The last part of the DNA fits TRBJ2-1 better; the J call may be wrong. Germline V gene sequence: CDR1 SGHAT, CDR2 FQNNGV. The CDR3 runs to 12 residues. In DNA, the CDR3 is TGTGCCAGCAGCTTAAACCATGGCGAGCAGTTCTTC. It yields the protein CASSLNHGEQFF.

This clonotype was seen a few times. V is TRBV20-1 and J is TRBJ2-1, with 12 bases matching TRBD2. V shed 3 bases and J 0 bases; nucleotides not matched to a gene: 12. Germline V CDR1 and CDR2: DFQATT, SNEGSKA (reference sequence). This CDR3 has 19 amino acids. CDR3 sequence (DNA): TGCAGTGCTAGTGCCCTAGCGGGAGGGCCTAGGGTCTCCTACAATGAGCAGTTCTTC. Encoded protein: CSASALAGGPRVSYNEQFF.

In its sample, this clonotype was seen once. Given the absence of the conserved phenylalanine or tryptophan at the CDR3 end, a read error is likely. The J gene is TRBJ2-5, the V gene TRBV7-9; D gene uncertain. The V gene lost 1 base and the J gene lost 5 bases, with 8 bases spanning the gap. Germline V gene sequence: CDR1 SEHNR, CDR2 FQNEAQ (reference sequence). CDR3 length: 13 residues. DNA for the CDR3: TGTGCCAGCAGCTTAGTGGAGACGGAGACCCAGTACCTC. It specifies CASSLVETETQYL.

This clonotype has a handful of counts. The V call is TRBV12-3 or TRBV12-4, the J call TRBJ1-1, with a possible D match to TRBD1 (6 bases). The length of the CDR3 is 15 residues. Trimming took 2 bases from V and 9 from J, leaving 19 bases between them. The CDR3 reads CASSLKWGAALKAFF. The CDR3 nucleotides are TGTGCCAGCAGTTTAAAATGGGGGGCAGCCCTAAAAGCTTTCTTT.

The sample holds a few counts of this clonotype. For the CDR3, the DNA is TGCGCCAGCAGCTTGGCCGTGGGGCACATGAACACTGAAGCTTTCTTT. This gives the protein CASSLAVGHMNTEAFF. V gene TRBV5-1 combines with J gene TRBJ1-1; tentatively, D is TRBD1 (5 bases). V lost 0 bases and J lost 0, with 12 bases in between. This CDR3 is built from 16 residues. The germline V gene encodes CDR1 SGHRS and CDR2 YFSETQ.

The table lists this clonotype with a few counts. The rearrangement joins TRBV9 to TRBJ2-3, with D unresolved. CDR1 and CDR2 from the germline V gene are SGDLS and YYNGEE. CDR3 length: 11 amino acids. V was trimmed by 3 bases and J by 8 bases, leaving 7 bases between them. CDR3 sequence: CASSASITQYF. The CDR3 DNA is TGTGCCAGCAGCGCATCTATTACGCAGTATTTT. Drawing the rest from reference TRBV9 and TRBJ2-3, the complete variable domain is DSGVTQTPKHLITATGQRVTLRCSPRSGDLSVYWYQQSLDQGLQFLIQYYNGEERAKGNILERFSAQQFPDLHSELNLSSLELGDSALYFCASSASITQYFGPGTRLTVL.

This clonotype has just a few counts. The chain combines TRBV28 with TRBJ2-3; D is perhaps TRBD2 (6 bases). Germline CDR1 reads MDHEN; CDR2 reads SYDVKM. V gave up 3 bases and J gave up 0 bases, with 13 bases separating them. The CDR3 runs 16 residues. The CDR3 is CASSFSRGRSTDTQYF. The DNA for the CDR3 is TGTGCCAGCAGTTTTTCTCGAGGGAGGAGCACAGATACGCAGTATTTT. Complete variable domain (other parts from reference TRBV28 and TRBJ2-3): DVKVTQSSRYLVKRTGEKVFLECVQDMDHENMFWYRQDPGLGLRLIYFSYDVKMKEKGDIPEGYSVSREKKERFSLILESASTNQTSMYLCASSFSRGRSTDTQYFGPGTRLTVL.

The V call is TRBV29-1, the J call TRBJ2-7, with 9 nucleotides matching TRBD1. Germline CDR1 and CDR2: SQVTM and ANQGSEA. CDR3 length equals 15 residues. J lost 4 bases, V lost 6 bases, and 13 bases had no gene match. CDR3 in amino acids: CSVSGWDRDLYEQYF. The DNA for the CDR3 is TGCAGCGTCAGTGGGTGGGACAGGGATTTGTACGAGCAGTACTTC.

The chain is built from TRBV16 and TRBJ1-2; the D gene is possibly TRBD1 (5 bases). V lost 0 bases and J lost 7, with 12 bases in between. The CDR3 contains 14 residues. In germline, CDR1 is KGHSY, CDR2 FQNENV. CDR3 in amino acids: CASSQSPGRGGYTF. The CDR3 DNA reads as TGTGCCAGCAGCCAATCCCCAGGAAGGGGTGGCTACACCTTC.

The genes are TRBV5-6 and TRBJ1-5, with a possible D match to TRBD1 (5 bases). The CDR3 covers 15 residues. The germline gives CDR1 SGHDT, CDR2 YYEEEE. Deletions cut 3 bases from V and 5 bases from J, with 15 bases between. DNA of the CDR3: TGTGCCAGCAGCTATGGTGGGGGGGTCTATCAGCCCCAGCATTTT. Residues: CASSYGGGVYQPQHF.

The chain joins TRBV4-3 to TRBJ2-2; 7 bases are a match to TRBD1. Trimming removed 4 bases from V and 5 bases from J; junction bases left unmatched: 7. The CDR3 consists of 15 residues. In germline, CDR1 is LGHNA, CDR2 YSLEER. The CDR3 region is CASSRTRQGTGELFF. CDR3 sequence (DNA): TGCGCCAGCAGCCGAACCCGACAGGGTACCGGGGAGCTGTTTTTT.

The V call is TRBV7-2, the J call TRBJ2-5; no definite D call. This CDR3 region has 14 residues. V was cut by 5 bases and J by 1 base, with 11 bases left in between. Looked up from germline, CDR1 is SGHTA and CDR2 is FQGNSA. This chain's CDR3 is CASSPGPIQETQYF. CDR3 sequence (DNA): TGTGCCAGCAGCCCTGGACCAATCCAAGAGACCCAGTACTTC.

J is TRBJ1-5 and V is TRBV5-5; D call uncertain. V was pared by 1 base and J by 0 bases, with 11 bases between. The CDR3 consists of 16 residues. The V gene's germline CDR1 is SGHKS and CDR2 YYEKEE (reference sequence). The CDR3 loop reads CASSLRLTDSNQPQHF. CDR3 nucleotides: TGTGCCAGCAGCTTGCGTTTAACAGATAGCAATCAGCCCCAGCATTTT.

This clonotype was observed a handful of times. One end of the junction is discordant with germline, which a read error may explain. The chain joins TRBV5-6 to TRBJ2-5; 9 positions match TRBD1. CDR3 length: 14 amino acids. The germline V gene encodes CDR1 SGHDT and CDR2 YYEEEE. The CDR3 region is CASGLGQGGYVKFF. The CDR3 DNA is TGTGCCAGCGGCTTGGGACAGGGAGGATACGTGAAGTTCTTC.

This clonotype has ten or more counts. V gene TRBV12-3 or TRBV12-4 combines with J gene TRBJ2-4, with 8 nucleotides matching TRBD1. V lost 3 bases, J lost 7 bases, and 5 bases stayed unmatched. The CDR3 is made up of 14 amino acids. The CDR3 coding sequence is TGTGCCAGCAGTTTCGGTGACAGGGGTAACATTCAGTACTTC. It yields the protein CASSFGDRGNIQYF.

The chain carries TRBV20-1 and TRBJ2-5; D is possibly TRBD1 (5 bases). The CDR3 has 12 residues. Trimming removed 2 bases at V and 10 bases at J, with 14 bases between. Germline V gene data show CDR1 as DFQATT and CDR2 as SNEGSKA (reference sequence). CDR3 nucleotide sequence: TGCAGTGCTAGACCCACAGGCCGATACCAGTACTTC. This encodes CSARPTGRYQYF.

The chain couples TRBV19 to TRBJ2-4, with D perhaps TRBD2 (7 bases). Germline-derived CDR1 and CDR2 are LNHDA and SQIVND (reference sequence). V lost 1 base to trimming and J lost 3 bases, with 13 bases between them. This CDR3 region has 16 residues. Here the CDR3 DNA reads TGTGCCAGTAGTATAGTGGGAGGGGGTGGCAAAAACATTCAGTACTTC. The encoded protein is CASSIVGGGGKNIQYF.

This chain connects TRBV3-1 to TRBJ2-6, with D maybe TRBD1 (5 bases). The V and J ends lost 3 bases and 0 bases respectively, with 9 bases between them. The CDR3 is made up of 16 amino acids. CDR1 LGHDT and CDR2 YNNKEL come from the germline V gene (reference sequence). The CDR3 bases are TGTGCCAGCAGCCAGGGGCGGACCTCTGGGGCCAACGTCCTGACTTTC. This sequence encodes CASSQGRTSGANVLTF.

This clonotype was detected a few times. V usage is TRBV24-1 and J usage is TRBJ2-6; 7 bases are a match to TRBD1. CDR3 length equals 18 residues. J was trimmed by 0 bases and V by 2 bases; bases with no gene match: 6. Germline V gives CDR1 KGHDR, CDR2 SFDVKD. The CDR3 nucleotides read TGTGCCACCAGTGATTCACCGGGACAGAACTCTGGGGCCAACGTCCTGACTTTC. It translates to CATSDSPGQNSGANVLTF.

This chain uses TRBV29-1 with TRBJ2-1; D remains ambiguous. In germline, CDR1 is SQVTM, CDR2 ANQGSEA. The CDR3 has 12 residues. V was shortened by 8 bases and J by 4 bases, with 12 bases between the two germline ends. Here the CDR3 reads CSLWTVYNEQFF. The CDR3 DNA sequence: TGCAGCCTCTGGACGGTTTACAATGAGCAGTTCTTC.

This clonotype was detected a few times. The V call is TRBV20-1, the J call TRBJ2-5, with D perhaps TRBD2 (5 bases). V was cut by 0 bases and J by 9 bases, with 11 bases left in between. The V gene's germline CDR1 is DFQATT and CDR2 SNEGSKA (reference sequence). The CDR3 is made up of 12 amino acids. CDR3 region: CSARDPGSAQYF. The CDR3 region has the DNA TGCAGTGCTAGAGACCCGGGATCAGCCCAGTACTTC.